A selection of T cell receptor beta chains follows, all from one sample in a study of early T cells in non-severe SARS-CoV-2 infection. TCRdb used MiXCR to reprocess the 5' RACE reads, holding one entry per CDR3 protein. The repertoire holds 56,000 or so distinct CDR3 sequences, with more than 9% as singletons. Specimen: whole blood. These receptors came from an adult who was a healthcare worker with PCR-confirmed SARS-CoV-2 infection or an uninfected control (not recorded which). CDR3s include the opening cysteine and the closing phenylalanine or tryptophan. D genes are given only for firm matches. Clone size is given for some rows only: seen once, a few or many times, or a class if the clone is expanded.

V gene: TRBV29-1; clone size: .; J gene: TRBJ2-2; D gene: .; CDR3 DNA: TGCAGCGTTCTACCGGGACACACGAACACCGGGGAGCTGTTTTTT; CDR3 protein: CSVLPGHTNTGELFF
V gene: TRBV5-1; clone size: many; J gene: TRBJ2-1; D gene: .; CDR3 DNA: TGCGCCAGCAGCTTGGAGCGGGCCAACAATGAGCAGTTCTTC; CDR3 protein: CASSLERANNEQFF
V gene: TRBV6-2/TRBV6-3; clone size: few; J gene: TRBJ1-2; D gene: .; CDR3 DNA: TGTGCCAGCAGTTACCCGGGGATTGGCTATGGCTACACCTTC; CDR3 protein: CASSYPGIGYGYTF
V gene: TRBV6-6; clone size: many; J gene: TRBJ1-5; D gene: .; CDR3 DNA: TGTGCCAGCAGTTACTCGAACGCAGGACAAGGTCAGCCCCAGCATTTT; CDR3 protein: CASSYSNAGQGQPQHF
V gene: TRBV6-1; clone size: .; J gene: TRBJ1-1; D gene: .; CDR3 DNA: TGTGCCAGCAGTGATGGAGGAGCGAACACTGAAGCTTTCTTT; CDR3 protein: CASSDGGANTEAFF
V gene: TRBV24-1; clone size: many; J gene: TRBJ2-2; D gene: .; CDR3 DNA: TGTGCCACCGGGGAACCGGAGAACACCGGGGAGCTGTTTTTT; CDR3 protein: CATGEPENTGELFF
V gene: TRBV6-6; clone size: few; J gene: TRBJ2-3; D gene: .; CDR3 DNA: TGTGCCACGCAGCTGGCTACCCATACGCAGTATTTT; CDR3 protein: CATQLATHTQYF
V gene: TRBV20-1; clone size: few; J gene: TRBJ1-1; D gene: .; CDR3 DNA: TGCAGTGCCCGTTACAGGCAGACCCTGAACACTGAAGCTTTCTTT; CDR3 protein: CSARYRQTLNTEAFF
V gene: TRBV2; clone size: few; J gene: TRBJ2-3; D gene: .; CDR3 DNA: TGTGCCAGCAGTGAAGGGGGGCGGCGGCAAGATACGCAGTATTTT; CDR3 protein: CASSEGGRRQDTQYF
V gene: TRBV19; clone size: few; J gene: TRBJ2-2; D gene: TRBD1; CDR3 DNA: TGTGCCAGTGATGGGACAGATGGGACCGGGGAGCTGTTTTTT; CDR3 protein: CASDGTDGTGELFF
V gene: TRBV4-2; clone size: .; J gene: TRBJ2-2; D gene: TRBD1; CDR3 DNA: TGTGCCAGCAGCCCACAGGGGGCTGGGGAGCTGTTTTTT; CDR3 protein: CASSPQGAGELFF
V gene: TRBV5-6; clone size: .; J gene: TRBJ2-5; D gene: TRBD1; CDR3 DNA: TGTGCCAGCAGCTCCACAGGGGGCGGAGAGACCCAGTACTTC; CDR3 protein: CASSSTGGGETQYF
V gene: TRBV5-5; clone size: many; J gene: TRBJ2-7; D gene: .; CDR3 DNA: TGTGCCAGCAGCCCGGGGACGTACCACTACTACGAGCAGTACTTC; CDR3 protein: CASSPGTYHYYEQYF
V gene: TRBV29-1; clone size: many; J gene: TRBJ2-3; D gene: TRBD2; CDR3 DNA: TGCAGCGTTGAAGATATGCGGGAGGTGGCCTACACAGATACGCAGTATTTT; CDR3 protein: CSVEDMREVAYTDTQYF